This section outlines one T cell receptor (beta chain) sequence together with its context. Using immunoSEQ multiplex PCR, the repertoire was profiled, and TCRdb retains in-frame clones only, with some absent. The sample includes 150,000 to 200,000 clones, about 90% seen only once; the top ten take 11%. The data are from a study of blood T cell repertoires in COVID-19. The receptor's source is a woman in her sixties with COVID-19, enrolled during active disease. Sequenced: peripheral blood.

The CDR3 DNA reads TGTGCCTCAGGTAGGGGCACTGAAGCTTTCTTT. Protein product: CASGRGTEAFF. V and J are TRBV6-5 and TRBJ1-1, with TRBD1 as a possible D gene (5 bases). The CDR3 has 11 residues. Germline CDR1 MNHEY, CDR2 SVGAGI. V shed 11 bases and J shed 4 bases, with 11 bases lying between them.